These 14 T cell receptor beta chains originate from one sample sequenced in a study of early T cells in non-severe SARS-CoV-2 infection (TCRdb year 2021). The library relied on 5' RACE. Sequenced on a NextSeq 500. TCRdb itself trimmed the public reads at Q25 with fastp, ran MiXCR and retained productive beta chains. Rows are combined by CDR3 protein, so each entry shows the most common genes and DNA. The sample contains some 44,000 distinct CDR3 sequences, about 6% of them found a single time. The ten largest clones capture around 7.7% of the sample. The sample here was whole blood, taken at baseline. Receptor source: an adult who was a healthcare worker with PCR-confirmed SARS-CoV-2 infection or an uninfected control (not recorded which).

This clonotype has ten or more counts. The chain couples TRBV4-1 to TRBJ2-1, with 9 bases lining up with TRBD2. Per the germline V gene, CDR1 is MGHRA and CDR2 is YSYEKL. CDR3 size: 15 residues. V shed 1 base, J shed 7 bases, and the junction held 5 bases outside the gene matches. CDR3 DNA sequence: TGCGCCAGCAGCCAAGGCGGGGGGGCGGAAAATGAGCAGTTCTTC. As protein: CASSQGGGAENEQFF.

The chain combines TRBV25-1 with TRBJ2-1; 8 nucleotides line up with TRBD2. This CDR3 has 17 residues. Unmatched junction bases numbered 7, after V lost 0 bases and J lost 3 bases. Germline V gene lookup returns CDR1 MGHDK and CDR2 SYGVNS. The CDR3 sequence is CASSEYKRGPLYNEQFF. For the CDR3, the DNA is TGTGCCAGCAGTGAATATAAGCGGGGGCCTCTCTACAATGAGCAGTTCTTC. The entire variable domain, with the rest obtained from reference TRBV25-1 and TRBJ2-1, is as follows: EADIYQTPRYLVIGTGKKITLECSQTMGHDKMYWYQQDPGMELHLIHYSYGVNSTEKGDLSSESTVSRIRTEHFPLTLESARPSHTSQYLCASSEYKRGPLYNEQFFGPGTRLTVL.

This clonotype was seen a handful of times. The rearrangement links TRBV6-2 or TRBV6-3 to TRBJ2-7; 10 nucleotides match TRBD1. Trimming took 2 bases from V and 7 from J; bases not matched to a gene: 8. The CDR3 has 15 amino acids. Germline V gene sequence: CDR1 MNHEY, CDR2 SVGEGT. The CDR3 nucleotides are TGTGCCAGCAGTTACCGGGACAGGGGATTTCATGAGCAGTACTTC. Translated: CASSYRDRGFHEQYF.

V usage is TRBV19 and J usage is TRBJ2-7; D remains unclear. The V gene lost 3 bases and the J gene lost 4 bases, with 13 bases spanning the gap. This CDR3 has 14 amino acids. CDR1 is LNHDA, CDR2 SQIVND, per germline (reference sequence). The CDR3 loop reads CASSIGSPGYEQYF. The DNA of the CDR3 is TGTGCCAGTAGTATCGGGTCGCCAGGTTACGAGCAGTACTTC.

This clonotype has at least ten counts. V gene TRBV11-1 combines with J gene TRBJ2-7; TRBD1 aligns across 10 bases. This CDR3 region has 14 residues. Trimming at V came to 5 bases and at J to 3 bases, leaving 4 bases not matched to a gene. From germline, CDR1 is SGHAT and CDR2 FQDESV (reference sequence). CDR3 loop: CASSNRDRGYEQYF. The CDR3 region has the DNA TGTGCCAGCAGCAATCGGGACAGGGGCTACGAGCAGTACTTC.

This chain joins TRBV7-9 and TRBJ1-2; possibly TRBD1 for D (5 bases). Germline-derived CDR1 and CDR2 are SEHNR and FQNEAQ (reference sequence). The CDR3 is 14 residues long. V lost 4 bases, J lost 4 bases, and 13 bases lay in between. In DNA form, the CDR3 reads TGTGCCAGCAGCTGGGACGGATCTATCTATGGCTACACCTTC. It is translated as CASSWDGSIYGYTF.

This clonotype was seen a few times. The chain couples TRBV29-1 to TRBJ1-4; no reliable D call. The length of the CDR3 is 13 residues. Per germline, CDR1 SQVTM and CDR2 ANQGSEA. Trimming left V 5 bases short and J 3 bases short, with 10 bases between. CDR3 sequence reads: CSVLDRPNEKLFF. CDR3 nucleotide sequence: TGCAGCGTTTTGGACCGGCCTAATGAAAAACTGTTTTTT. Full variable domain (rest looked up from reference TRBV29-1 and TRBJ1-4): SAVISQKPSRDICQRGTSLTIQCQVDSQVTMMFWYRQQPGQSLTLIATANQGSEATYESGFVIDKFPISRPNLTFSTLTVSNMSPEDSSIYLCSVLDRPNEKLFFGSGTQLSVL.

On this clonotype itself: A much larger clone differs by one base, so this may be a read error. The chain recombines TRBV5-1 with TRBJ2-2, with D tentatively TRBD1 (6 bases). The V end lost 3 bases, the J end lost 4 bases, and 25 bases lay between the germline ends. Germline V lookup: CDR1 SGHRS, CDR2 YFSETQ. The CDR3 sequence is 19 residues long. The CDR3 here is CASSYPFDRRSLGTGELFF. CDR3 DNA sequence: TGCGCCAGCAGCTACCCCTTTGACAGGAGAAGTTTAGGCACCGGGGAGCTGTTTTTT.

The chain employs TRBV29-1 and TRBJ1-1; 7 nucleotides match TRBD1. This CDR3 spans 13 amino acids. In germline, CDR1 is SQVTM, CDR2 ANQGSEA. Unmatched junction bases numbered 5, after V lost 4 bases and J lost 3 bases. The CDR3 loop is CSVARGRDTEAFF. Written as DNA, the CDR3 is TGCAGCGTTGCAAGGGGGCGCGACACTGAAGCTTTCTTT.

This clonotype showed up just a few times. The chain has TRBV29-1 and TRBJ2-7; 7 bases fit TRBD2. The CDR3 covers 13 residues. The germline V gene has CDR1 SQVTM and CDR2 ANQGSEA. Trimming removed 7 bases from V and 3 bases from J; junction bases left unmatched: 9. The CDR3 sequence is CSARPGGDYEQYF. For the CDR3, the DNA is TGCAGCGCCCGCCCGGGGGGTGACTACGAGCAGTACTTC.

This clonotype was seen more than once but under ten times. The J gene is TRBJ1-1, the V gene TRBV7-9; D not certain. CDR3 length equals 13 residues. Germline V CDR1 and CDR2: SEHNR, FQNEAQ (reference sequence). Between the trimmed V and J ends, which lost 1 base and 2 bases, there was a span of 5 bases. Written as DNA, the CDR3 is TGTGCCAGCAGCTTAGTAGCCAACACTGAAGCTTTCTTT. Encoded protein: CASSLVANTEAFF.

For this clonotype: This clone may be a read error of a much larger clone one base away. This sequence joins TRBV6-6 and TRBJ2-2; 12 positions agree with TRBD2. Germline V lookup: CDR1 MNHNY, CDR2 SVGAGI (reference sequence). CDR3 size: 15 residues. The CDR3: CPSSSGLAGSGELFF. The CDR3 nucleotides are TGTCCCAGCAGTTCAGGACTAGCGGGGTCGGGGGAGCTGTTTTTT.

At least ten counts were recorded for this clonotype. V gene TRBV11-2 combines with J gene TRBJ1-2; tentatively, D is TRBD1 (5 bases). CDR3 size: 15 residues. CDR1 and CDR2 (germline): SGHAT, FQNNGV. The V end lost 0 bases, the J end lost 4 bases, and 12 bases lay between the germline ends. The CDR3 coding sequence is TGTGCCAGCAGCTTAGATTCAGGGTCAACCTATGGCTACACCTTC. Residues: CASSLDSGSTYGYTF.

This clonotype occurred a few times. The chain carries TRBV7-2 and TRBJ2-7, with TRBD1 identical over 7 bases. Germline assignment: CDR1 SGHTA and CDR2 FQGNSA. This CDR3 region has 17 residues. The V segment lost 1 base and the J segment 4 bases; nucleotides outside the gene matches: 13. In nucleotides, the CDR3 is TGTGCCAGCAGCTTAGAGGGGGCAGGGGGATCCCCTTACGAGCAGTACTTC. It translates to CASSLEGAGGSPYEQYF.